Listed below are T cell receptor beta chains from one sample, sequenced in a study of OX40 agonist ivuxolimab in advanced cancers. Produced via immunoSEQ multiplex PCR; TCRdb's table is partial and in-frame only. The sample consists of about 24,000 clones, roughly three quarters of them appearing once. Source: CD4+ or CD8+ T cells sorted from blood, taken in a trial of the OX40 agonist ivuxolimab. Source of these receptors: an adult with an advanced solid tumor such as melanoma, head and neck, liver or kidney cancer. CDR3s include the opening cysteine and the closing phenylalanine or tryptophan. Each record gives: V gene, J gene, CDR3 protein.

V gene: TRBV29-1
J gene: TRBJ1-1
CDR3 protein: CSVVDRLKNTEAFF

V gene: TRBV4-3
J gene: TRBJ1-5
CDR3 protein: CASSQGLDQPQHF

V gene: TRBV7-9
J gene: TRBJ2-7
CDR3 protein: CASSLAAADASYEQYF

V gene: TRBV9
J gene: TRBJ2-2
CDR3 protein: CASSTRAGELFF

V gene: TRBV30
J gene: NA
CDR3 protein: CAWGSARAYEQYF

V gene: TRBV4-3
J gene: TRBJ2-2
CDR3 protein: CASSHSKLTGELFF

V gene: TRBV6-5
J gene: TRBJ2-7
CDR3 protein: CASSYSLLGSYEQYF

V gene: TRBV30
J gene: TRBJ2-2
CDR3 protein: CACPGTSVTGELFF

V gene: TRBV27
J gene: TRBJ1-1
CDR3 protein: CASRRMGTGTSEAFF

V gene: TRBV1
J gene: TRBJ2-5
CDR3 protein: CTSSQPSGGEETQYF

V gene: TRBV7-9
J gene: TRBJ2-2
CDR3 protein: CASSLGVNTGELFF

V gene: TRBV19
J gene: TRBJ1-1
CDR3 protein: CASSIGVQVRNTEAFF

V gene: TRBV5-1
J gene: TRBJ2-7
CDR3 protein: CASSLEGGLPSNYEQYF

V gene: TRBV14
J gene: TRBJ2-3
CDR3 protein: CASSQSPRDTQYF

V gene: TRBV6-6
J gene: TRBJ2-2
CDR3 protein: CALQQGANTGELFF

V gene: TRBV11-2
J gene: TRBJ1-1
CDR3 protein: CASSLRPGVNTEAFF

V gene: TRBV6-6
J gene: TRBJ2-7
CDR3 protein: CASSGGTHGYF

V gene: TRBV6-6
J gene: TRBJ2-7
CDR3 protein: CASRSPGTGSYEQYF

V gene: TRBV4-3
J gene: TRBJ2-7
CDR3 protein: CASSQDRQAYEQYF

V gene: TRBV6-7
J gene: TRBJ2-7
CDR3 protein: CASSYEVAQNEQYF

V gene: TRBV6-6
J gene: TRBJ1-2
CDR3 protein: CASALQGTYGYTF

V gene: TRBV7-9
J gene: TRBJ2-7
CDR3 protein: CASSSWTGTYEQYF

V gene: TRBV6-1
J gene: TRBJ2-5
CDR3 protein: CASSDGPNGGLRHQETQYF

V gene: TRBV7-2
J gene: TRBJ1-5
CDR3 protein: CASSGTYSNQPQHF

V gene: TRBV2
J gene: TRBJ1-1
CDR3 protein: CASSERSEAFF

V gene: TRBV6-1
J gene: TRBJ2-1
CDR3 protein: CASSELRLAGVSIF

V gene: TRBV5-6
J gene: TRBJ1-5
CDR3 protein: CASSRTGGGRRKNQPQHF

V gene: TRBV7-2
J gene: TRBJ1-5
CDR3 protein: CASSFIRDREGQPQHF

V gene: TRBV30
J gene: TRBJ2-3
CDR3 protein: CAWRRTSGSTDTQYF

V gene: TRBV6-5
J gene: TRBJ2-7
CDR3 protein: CASTPRKADSYEQYF

V gene: TRBV23-1
J gene: TRBJ2-7
CDR3 protein: CASSQSPRQGTYEQYF

V gene: TRBV9
J gene: TRBJ2-2
CDR3 protein: CASSVVVTGELFF

V gene: TRBV7-9
J gene: TRBJ1-1
CDR3 protein: CASSFEWGAFF

V gene: TRBV7-2
J gene: TRBJ1-5
CDR3 protein: CASSLTGNSNQPQHF

V gene: TRBV5-1
J gene: TRBJ2-1
CDR3 protein: CASSLAPSSYNEQFF

V gene: TRBV27
J gene: TRBJ1-2
CDR3 protein: CASSKEGNYGYTF

V gene: TRBV6-5
J gene: TRBJ2-7
CDR3 protein: CASRRGTGLAEQYF

V gene: TRBV6-4
J gene: TRBJ2-1
CDR3 protein: CASRTISGSNEQFF

V gene: TRBV14
J gene: TRBJ1-2
CDR3 protein: CASSRAGNPYGYTF

V gene: TRBV28
J gene: TRBJ2-1
CDR3 protein: CASSLSGTYNEQFF

V gene: TRBV11-3
J gene: TRBJ2-2
CDR3 protein: CASSLQGAAGELFF

V gene: TRBV7-8
J gene: TRBJ2-7
CDR3 protein: CASSLSGYSYEQYF

V gene: TRBV18
J gene: TRBJ2-7
CDR3 protein: CASSPNTAHEQYF

V gene: TRBV11-3
J gene: TRBJ2-6
CDR3 protein: CASSPGSDRDSGANVLTF

V gene: TRBV4-3
J gene: TRBJ1-5
CDR3 protein: CASSQEWGGSQPQHF